Below, 17 T cell receptor beta chains from the same sample are listed, as sequenced in a study of blood T cell repertoires in COVID-19. Only in-frame clones appear in the TCRdb table, and some are missing; sequencing was by immunoSEQ multiplex PCR. The sample consists of 80,000 to 95,000 clones, around 90% of them appearing once. Sequenced: peripheral blood. The source is a woman between 50 and 59 years old with active or convalescent COVID-19.

The chain uses TRBV7-6 and TRBJ1-1; 8 nucleotides agree with TRBD1. Looked up from germline, CDR1 is SGHVS and CDR2 is FNYEAQ. This CDR3 has 13 amino acids. The junction had 2 bases not matched to a gene; V was cut back by 5 bases and J by 3 bases. CDR3 bases: TGTGCCAGCAGCATGGGACAGGACACTGAAGCTTTCTTT. This sequence encodes CASSMGQDTEAFF. Using reference TRBV7-6 and TRBJ1-1 for the parts outside the CDR3, the full variable domain is GAGVSQSPRYKVTKRGQDVALRCDPISGHVSLYWYRQALGQGPEFLTYFNYEAQQDKSGLPNDRFSAERPEGSISTLTIQRTEQRDSAMYRCASSMGQDTEAFFGQGTRLTVV.

This clone was observed once. This chain uses TRBV6-2 or TRBV6-3 with TRBJ1-2, with D perhaps matching TRBD1 (5 bases). Deletions cut 5 bases from V and 4 bases from J, with 8 bases between. Germline values: CDR1 MNHEY, CDR2 SVGEGT. This CDR3 region has 12 residues. The CDR3 loop is CASSGQGYGYTF. For the CDR3, the DNA is TGTGCCAGCAGTGGGCAGGGCTATGGCTACACCTTC.

This chain uses TRBV5-6 with TRBJ1-1; 8 bases align to TRBD1. V shed 7 bases and J 10 bases; nucleotides not matched to a gene: 15. Germline CDR1 and CDR2: SGHDT and YYEEEE. The CDR3 runs 14 residues. CDR3 sequence (DNA): TGTGCCAGCGAGTACCACAGGGGGGGGGTCCGAGCTTTCTTT. This translates into CASEYHRGGVRAFF.

The chain uses TRBV7-2 and TRBJ2-7; 8 bases are a match to TRBD2. Germline CDR1 and CDR2: SGHTA and FQGNSA. V trimming: 5 bases; J trimming: 4 bases; junction bases outside the gene matches: 10. The CDR3 has 15 amino acids. The CDR3 DNA is TGTGCCAGCAGCCCGGGACTAGGGGGTGGATACGAGCAGTACTTC. Encoded protein: CASSPGLGGGYEQYF.

CDR3 nucleotide sequence: TGTGCCAGCGTCTACTGGTTCGACTCCTACGAGCAGTACTTC. Translation: CASVYWFDSYEQYF. The chain carries TRBV5-5 and TRBJ2-7; unclear D gene. Trimming stripped 7 bases from V and 0 bases from J, with 14 bases between. The germline gives CDR1 SGHKS, CDR2 YYEKEE (reference sequence). CDR3 length equals 14 residues.

Points on this clone: Other DNA sequences in this sample translate to the same CDR3. J is TRBJ1-1 and V is TRBV7-9, with D maybe TRBD1 (6 bases). The CDR3 spans 15 residues. Trimming cost V 5 bases and J 2 bases, with 15 bases left between them. Germline CDR1 is SEHNR and CDR2 is FQNEAQ (reference sequence). CDR3 amino acids: CASSPRDNLNTEAFF. The DNA for the CDR3 is TGTGCCAGCAGCCCCAGGGACAATCTAAACACTGAAGCTTTCTTT.

This chain links TRBV6-6 with TRBJ1-3; 7 bases agree with TRBD1. With V trimmed by 6 bases and J by 8 bases, 10 bases remained unmatched. The CDR3 loop spans 14 amino acids. Germline V lookup: CDR1 MNHNY, CDR2 SVGAGI (reference sequence). CDR3 amino acids: CASSGTGQFDTIYF. CDR3 DNA sequence: TGTGCCAGCAGCGGGACGGGACAGTTCGACACCATATATTTT.

The rearrangement joins TRBV7-3 to TRBJ2-7, with 8 bases identical to TRBD1. CDR1 and CDR2 (germline): SGHTA, FQGTGA. V shed 0 bases, J shed 0 bases, and the junction held 10 bases outside the gene matches. The CDR3 has 18 amino acids. The CDR3 is CASSLTGTGDSHSYEQYF. Written as DNA, the CDR3 is TGTGCCAGCAGCTTAACCGGGACAGGAGACTCACACTCCTACGAGCAGTACTTC.

The chain couples TRBV5-1 to TRBJ1-1; 7 bases are a match to TRBD1. The CDR3 is 13 residues long. V shed 5 bases and J 0 bases; nucleotides not matched to a gene: 1. Germline lookup yields CDR1 SGHRS and CDR2 YFSETQ. This CDR3 is CASRTGLNTEAFF. The CDR3 region has the DNA TGCGCCAGCAGGACAGGGCTGAACACTGAAGCTTTCTTT.

In its sample, this clone was seen once. The V call is TRBV2, the J call TRBJ1-6, with D possibly matching TRBD1 (5 bases). Germline V gene sequence: CDR1 SNHLY, CDR2 FYNNEI. V was shortened by 6 bases and J by 0 bases, with 15 bases between the two germline ends. The CDR3 consists of 17 residues. The CDR3 protein is CASRGGTPSSYNSPLHF. DNA of the CDR3: TGTGCCAGCAGGGGGGGGACCCCAAGCTCCTATAATTCACCCCTCCACTTT. Full variable domain (remainder filled in from reference TRBV2 and TRBJ1-6): EPEVTQTPSHQVTQMGQEVILRCVPISNHLYFYWYRQILGQKVEFLVSFYNNEISEKSEIFDDQFSVERPDGSNFTLKIRSTKLEDSAMYFCASRGGTPSSYNSPLHFGNGTRLTVT.

V and J are TRBV6-5 and TRBJ2-5; TRBD1 might be the D (6 bases). The germline V gene encodes CDR1 MNHEY and CDR2 SVGAGI. CDR3 length: 15 amino acids. V lost 7 bases and J lost 5, with 20 bases in between. The CDR3 DNA follows: TGTGCCAGCATCAGAACAGGGTGGTTCGGGGAGACCCAGTACTTC. This gives the protein CASIRTGWFGETQYF.

The genes are TRBV29-1 and TRBJ2-1; possibly TRBD1 for D (6 bases). This CDR3 has 11 residues. Germline V gives CDR1 SQVTM, CDR2 ANQGSEA. V was trimmed by 4 bases and J by 6 bases, leaving 7 bases between them. For the CDR3, the DNA is TGCAGCGTTGCAGGGGCCAATGAGCAGTTCTTC. Its translation: CSVAGANEQFF.

Only one count was recorded for this clone. The CDR3 loop is CASSLRGTTDTQYF. The CDR3 DNA is TGCGCCAGCAGCTTACGGGGGACCACAGATACGCAGTATTTT. This sequence joins TRBV5-1 and TRBJ2-3; maybe TRBD2 (6 bases). CDR1 is SGHRS, CDR2 YFSETQ, per germline. The V end lost 2 bases, the J end lost 2 bases, and 9 bases lay between the germline ends. The CDR3 contains 14 residues.

This rearrangement joins TRBV13 to TRBJ1-3; perhaps TRBD1 as D (6 bases). Germline loops: CDR1 PRHDT, CDR2 FYEKMQ (reference sequence). V gave up 0 bases and J gave up 1 base, with 19 bases separating them. This CDR3 region has 19 residues. DNA of the CDR3: TGTGCCAGCAGCTTAGGACAGGGAATTTCGGTTAGATCTGGAAACACCATATATTTT. Encoded protein: CASSLGQGISVRSGNTIYF.

The chain recombines TRBV7-8 with TRBJ2-1; D is perhaps TRBD1 (5 bases). The CDR3 runs to 16 residues. Trimming took off 2 bases at V and 6 bases at J, with 17 bases between the two ends. The germline CDR1 and CDR2 sequences are SGHVS and FQNEAQ. CDR3 DNA sequence: TGTGCCAGCAGCTTATATGGGGCAGGAAGATCCAATGAGCAGTTCTTC. It codes for CASSLYGAGRSNEQFF.

The chain recombines TRBV4-3 with TRBJ2-1; the D is unclear. CDR3 length: 16 residues. V lost 0 bases to trimming and J lost 0 bases, with 9 bases between them. CDR1 and CDR2 (germline): LGHNA, YSLEER. DNA of the CDR3: TGCGCCAGCAGCCAAGATTATCGCAGCTCCTACAATGAGCAGTTCTTC. Protein product: CASSQDYRSSYNEQFF.

The rearrangement uses TRBV27 and TRBJ2-2, with a possible D match to TRBD2 (7 bases). From germline, CDR1 is MNHEY and CDR2 SMNVEV (reference sequence). The V gene lost 2 bases and the J gene lost 8 bases, with 24 bases spanning the gap. The CDR3 spans 18 residues. CDR3 residues: CASSLGGAGAIVRGELFF. The DNA of the CDR3 is TGTGCCAGCAGTTTAGGGGGGGCGGGGGCCATCGTCAGAGGGGAGCTGTTTTTT.